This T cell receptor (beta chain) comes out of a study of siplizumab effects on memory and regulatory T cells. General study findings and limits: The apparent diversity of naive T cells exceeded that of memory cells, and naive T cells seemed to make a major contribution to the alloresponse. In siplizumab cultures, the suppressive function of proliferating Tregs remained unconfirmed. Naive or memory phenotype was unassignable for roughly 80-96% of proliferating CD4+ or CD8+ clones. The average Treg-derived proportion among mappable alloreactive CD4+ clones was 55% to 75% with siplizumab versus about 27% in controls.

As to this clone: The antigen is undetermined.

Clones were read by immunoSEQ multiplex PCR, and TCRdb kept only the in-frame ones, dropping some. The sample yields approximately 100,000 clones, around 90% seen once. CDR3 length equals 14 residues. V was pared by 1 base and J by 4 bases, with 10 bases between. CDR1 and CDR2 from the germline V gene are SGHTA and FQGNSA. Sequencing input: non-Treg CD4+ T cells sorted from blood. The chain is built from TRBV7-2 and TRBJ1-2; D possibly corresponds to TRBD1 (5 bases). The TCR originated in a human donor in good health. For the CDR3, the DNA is TGTGCCAGCAGCTTAGGACAGCCTGCCTATGGCTACACCTTC. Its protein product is CASSLGQPAYGYTF.